This T cell receptor beta chain is drawn from a study of OX40 agonist ivuxolimab in advanced cancers. About the study: Ivuxolimab, an antibody acting as an agonist of OX40 (CD134), was used to treat patients.

General study points: Within 6 weeks, CD4+ and CD8+ blood T cells expanded clonally at 0.1 to 3.0 mg/kg.

As for this clone: Antigen unknown.

The CDR3 sequence is 15 residues long. Per germline, CDR1 MNHEY and CDR2 SMNVEV (reference sequence). With 2 bases clipped from V and 6 bases from J, the junction kept 10 bases outside the gene matches. Sequenced by immunoSEQ multiplex PCR; TCRdb stores in-frame clones only, minus some. Among about 58,000 clones, about 88% were seen once, and the ten largest hold approximately 13%. The sequence came from an adult with an advanced solid tumor such as melanoma, head and neck, liver or kidney cancer. The V and J genes are TRBV27 and TRBJ2-7; TRBD1 aligns across 7 bases. This specimen consisted of CD4+ or CD8+ T cells sorted from blood, obtained in a trial of the OX40 agonist ivuxolimab. This chain's CDR3 is CASSLGDSAPLEQYF. Written as DNA, the CDR3 is TGTGCCAGCAGTTTAGGGGACAGTGCCCCTCTCGAGCAGTACTTC.